The 14 T cell receptor beta chains presented below share a single source sample, sequenced in a study of response to subunit inactivated influenza vaccine (dated by TCRdb to 2016 to 2019). Library preparation was by RT-PCR. Sequencing took place on an Illumina HiSeq 2500. Through fastp at Q25 and MiXCR, TCRdb rebuilt clones from the public reads, retaining in-frame beta chains. Entries that share a CDR3 protein sequence are merged under the most common genes and DNA. The sample contains about 520,000 distinct CDR3 sequences, around 7.9% of them found a single time. The top ten constitute about an eighth of the sample. The specimen comprised PBMCs from blood, sampled less than 25 months after vaccination. The receptor set was obtained from a man between 50 and 69 years old who received an inactivated influenza vaccine. Donor details come from another sample of the same person, matched by shared clones.

The CDR3 DNA is TGTGCCAGCAGTTACTCGGGCAGGGGGCTTGGGGCCAACGTCCTGACTTTC. This translates into CASSYSGRGLGANVLTF. This chain joins TRBV6-5 and TRBJ2-6; the match to TRBD1 covers 8 bases. Germline V gene sequence: CDR1 MNHEY, CDR2 SVGAGI. This CDR3 has 17 amino acids. Trimming removed 0 bases from V and 3 bases from J; junction bases left unmatched: 4.

This clonotype was found a few times. This chain links TRBV10-3 with TRBJ2-7, with 13 bases identical to TRBD2. Unmatched junction bases numbered 3, after V lost 6 bases and J lost 4 bases. CDR3 size: 14 residues. Germline assignment: CDR1 ENHRY and CDR2 SYGVKD. DNA of the CDR3: TGTGCCATCAGCACGACTAGCGGGGGGTACGAGCAGTACTTC. Amino acids: CAISTTSGGYEQYF.

The sample holds a few counts of this clonotype. This chain joins TRBV20-1 and TRBJ1-5; D is uncertain. There are 15 residues in the CDR3. V lost 7 bases to trimming and J lost 0 bases, with 16 bases between them. Germline loops: CDR1 DFQATT, CDR2 SNEGSKA (reference sequence). The CDR3 sequence is CSVTLGQISNQPQHF. The DNA for the CDR3 is TGCAGTGTAACGCTAGGTCAGATTAGCAATCAGCCCCAGCATTTT.

J is TRBJ1-6 and V is TRBV12-3 or TRBV12-4, with 9 bases identical to TRBD1. The junction had 10 bases not matched to a gene; V was cut back by 6 bases and J by 7 bases. This CDR3 has 16 amino acids. CDR3: CASSPDRGVKNSPLHF. In DNA, the CDR3 is TGTGCCAGCAGCCCCGACAGGGGGGTTAAGAATTCACCCCTCCACTTT.

V usage is TRBV5-1 and J usage is TRBJ2-3; D is uncertain. The V and J ends lost 1 base and 0 bases respectively, with 6 bases between them. The CDR3 consists of 14 residues. Germline V gene data show CDR1 as SGHRS and CDR2 as YFSETQ. The CDR3 DNA sequence: TGCGCCAGCAGCTTGCAGGATAGCACAGATACGCAGTATTTT. Its translation is CASSLQDSTDTQYF.

The chain carries TRBV12-3 or TRBV12-4 and TRBJ1-4; 7 positions match TRBD1. This CDR3 region has 14 residues. Trimming cost V 6 bases and J 3 bases; bases outside gene matches: 4. The CDR3 is CASSPGQPNEKLFF. The CDR3 DNA sequence: TGTGCCAGCAGCCCGGGACAGCCTAATGAAAAACTGTTTTTT.

The table lists this clonotype with a few counts. This rearrangement joins TRBV3-1 to TRBJ1-1; TRBD1 is a possible D gene (6 bases). The V end was cut by 5 bases, the J end by 1 base, with 8 bases between. CDR3 length: 13 residues. Germline V gene sequence: CDR1 LGHDT, CDR2 YNNKEL (reference sequence). The CDR3 region is CASSKGGNTEAFF. The CDR3 nucleotides read TGTGCCAGCAGCAAGGGGGGGAACACTGAAGCTTTCTTT.

This clonotype has a handful of counts. The chain has TRBV6-1 and TRBJ2-5; D gene unclear. Trimming took 8 bases from V and 2 from J, leaving 18 bases between them. Germline V CDR1 and CDR2: MNHNS, SASEGT. This CDR3 region has 15 residues. DNA for the CDR3: TGTGCCAGCCGGATCGCAGGTCGGGTACAAGAGACCCAGTACTTC. This codes for CASRIAGRVQETQYF.

Ten or more counts support this clonotype. This sequence joins TRBV12-3 or TRBV12-4 and TRBJ2-3; D is uncertain. The CDR3 is made up of 15 amino acids. Trimming removed 3 bases at V and 0 bases at J, with 10 bases between. The CDR3 region is CASSFIDPSTDTQYF. DNA of the CDR3: TGTGCCAGCAGTTTTATTGACCCTAGCACAGATACGCAGTATTTT.

This CDR3 is CASSPGGGNGELFF. As DNA, the CDR3 is TGCGCCAGCAGCCCCGGCGGGGGTAACGGGGAGCTGTTTTTT. The rearrangement joins TRBV5-1 to TRBJ2-2; 7 bases fit TRBD2. CDR1 is SGHRS and CDR2 is YFSETQ in the germline V gene. J lost 7 bases, V lost 4 bases, and 7 bases had no gene match. The CDR3 runs 14 residues.

This clonotype was picked up a small number of times. The V call is TRBV28, the J call TRBJ2-2; D is possibly TRBD1 (6 bases). This CDR3 comprises 16 residues. The ends were cut back, 8 bases at V and 5 bases at J, with 21 bases in the middle. CDR1 and CDR2 from the germline V gene are MDHEN and SYDVKM. The CDR3 region is CASSPPLYRVTGELFF. CDR3 coding DNA: TGTGCCAGCTCTCCCCCCCTTTACAGGGTGACCGGGGAGCTGTTTTTT.

This clonotype was detected a few times. The V and J genes are TRBV6-5 and TRBJ2-2, with 9 bases fitting TRBD1. V trimming: 0 bases; J trimming: 5 bases; junction bases outside the gene matches: 4. The CDR3 is 16 amino acids. Germline CDR1 reads MNHEY; CDR2 reads SVGAGI. CDR3: CASSYSGTGYTGELFF. For the CDR3, the DNA is TGTGCCAGCAGTTACTCGGGGACAGGGTATACCGGGGAGCTGTTTTTT.

V and J are TRBV30 and TRBJ2-2; D uncertain. CDR1 is GTSNPN and CDR2 is SVGIG in the germline V gene (reference sequence). V dropped 2 bases and J dropped 5 bases, with 9 bases sitting between them. The CDR3 runs to 13 residues. CDR3 sequence reads: CAWSWAPTGELFF. DNA for the CDR3: TGTGCCTGGAGTTGGGCGCCGACCGGGGAGCTGTTTTTT.

This clonotype was observed a few times. V usage is TRBV7-8 and J usage is TRBJ2-2; D gene uncertain. CDR1 is SGHVS, CDR2 FQNEAQ, per germline. The CDR3 is made up of 15 amino acids. The V gene lost 1 base and the J gene lost 6 bases, with 12 bases spanning the gap. The DNA of the CDR3 is TGTGCCAGCAGCTTAGTGCCGGGTTCCCCCGGGGAGCTGTTTTTT. Its protein product is CASSLVPGSPGELFF.